The present entry profiles one T cell receptor beta chain with its context. This sample is part of a study of Ad26.COV2.S vaccination and SARS-CoV-2 variants. Regarding treatment: roughly 18 received Ad26.COV2.S at low or high dose, single or two shots; about 5 received placebo; per-sample allocation not given. It was on day 63 after the first vaccine or placebo injection that samples were taken. Donation came from an adult in Boston who was aged 18-55 years. The repertoire was sequenced with immunoSEQ multiplex PCR; TCRdb's copy has only in-frame clones and lacks some. This sample has hundreds of thousands of clones, with about 91% found just once. The sequence was collected from a person aged 18-60 years who received the Ad26.COV2.S COVID-19 vaccine or a placebo. Sequenced material: peripheral blood, taken in a trial of Ad26.COV2.S vaccine versus placebo.

CDR3 in amino acids: CASSLTDRDGTQYF. For the CDR3, the DNA is TGCGCCAGCAGCTTGACCGACAGGGATGGGACCCAGTACTTC. The V and J genes are TRBV5-1 and TRBJ2-5; 7 positions match TRBD1. Trimming removed 1 base from V and 7 bases from J; junction bases left unmatched: 7. Germline V gene data show CDR1 as SGHRS and CDR2 as YFSETQ. The CDR3 loop spans 14 amino acids.